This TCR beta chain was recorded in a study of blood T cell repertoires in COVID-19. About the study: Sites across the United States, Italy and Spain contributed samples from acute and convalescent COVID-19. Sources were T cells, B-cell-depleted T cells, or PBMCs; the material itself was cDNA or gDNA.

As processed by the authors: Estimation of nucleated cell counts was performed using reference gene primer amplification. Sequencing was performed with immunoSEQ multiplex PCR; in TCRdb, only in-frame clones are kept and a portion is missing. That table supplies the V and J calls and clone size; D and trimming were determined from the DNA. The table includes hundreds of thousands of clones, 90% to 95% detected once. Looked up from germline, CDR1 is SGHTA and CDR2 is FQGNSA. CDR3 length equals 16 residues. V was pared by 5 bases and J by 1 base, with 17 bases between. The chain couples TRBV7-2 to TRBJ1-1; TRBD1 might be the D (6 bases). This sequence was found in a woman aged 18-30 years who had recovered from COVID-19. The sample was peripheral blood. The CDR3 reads CASSRQATLTNTEAFF. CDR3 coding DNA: TGTGCCAGCAGCAGACAGGCCACACTCACGAACACTGAAGCTTTCTTT.